This TCR beta chain comes out of a study of tumor-infiltrating lymphocytes in primary liver carcinoma. Study summary: Roughly 3.5 to 7.13 million productive TCRbeta reads were obtained per sample, with similar numbers across tissue types.

This clonotype was observed at least ten times. What it binds is not known. RNA was extracted from whole blood without cell sorting, alongside germline DNA. Whole-study findings and limits: Paired tumor-adjacent and tumor-blood samples overlapped less than tumor region pairs did.

The input was approximately 500 ng total RNA; TCR beta cDNA was made from it with a constant-region primer. The TCR beta library was amplified through three nested multiplex PCR rounds in a modified ARM-PCR procedure. Each CDR3 protein is one row after TCRdb ran MiXCR on the multiplex PCR reads. Among about 330,000 distinct CDR3 sequences listed, less than 75% were seen once. The sequenced material came from peripheral blood. The receptor was isolated from a middle-aged man with primary liver carcinoma and hepatitis B virus infection.

CDR3 nucleotides: TGCAGCGTTGATAGACTAGCGGGATTAAATGAGCAGTTCTTC. Translating gives CSVDRLAGLNEQFF. V and J are TRBV29-1 and TRBJ2-1, with 11 bases fitting TRBD2. This CDR3 region has 14 residues. Germline CDR1 and CDR2: SQVTM and ANQGSEA. V shed 3 bases, J shed 7 bases, and the junction held 5 bases outside the gene matches.